These 31 T cell receptor beta chains came from one sample sequenced in a study of OX40 agonist ivuxolimab in advanced cancers. Preparation of the library involved the immunoSEQ multiplex PCR assay. What TCRdb holds here is the immuneACCESS table cut down to in-frame rearrangements. Part of the clones is not present; checked against another copy, under half of the missing clones reflect an unresolved V gene, and the others are unexplained. This sample gives 90,000 to 100,000 clones in total; about nine tenths of them show up just once. The ten largest make up 0.75% to 0.95% of the sample. The sample consisted of CD4+ or CD8+ T cells sorted from blood, taken in a trial of the OX40 agonist ivuxolimab. The receptors were gathered from an adult with an advanced solid tumor such as melanoma, head and neck, liver or kidney cancer.

The J gene is TRBJ1-1, the V gene TRBV5-1; 10 bases fit TRBD1. CDR3 length equals 14 residues. Germline CDR1 is SGHRS and CDR2 is YFSETQ. V dropped 4 bases and J dropped 3; count of bases not matched to a gene: 3. DNA of the CDR3: TGCGCCAGCAGCATTGGGACAGGGGACACTGAAGCTTTCTTT. This sequence encodes CASSIGTGDTEAFF.

The genes are TRBV2 and TRBJ2-7; D remains ambiguous. V dropped 4 bases and J dropped 7 bases, with 8 bases sitting between them. CDR1 is SNHLY and CDR2 is FYNNEI in the germline V gene. The CDR3 has 11 residues. CDR3 residues: CASSVWVEQYF. The DNA for the CDR3 is TGTGCCAGCAGTGTTTGGGTAGAGCAGTACTTC.

Here the CDR3 reads CASMDRGGRDTEAFF. The CDR3 DNA sequence: TGTGCCAGTATGGACAGGGGGGGGAGAGACACTGAAGCTTTCTTT. This chain uses TRBV19 with TRBJ1-1, with 10 nucleotides matching TRBD1. The ends lost 7 bases at V and 3 bases at J; junction bases unmatched: 8. The CDR3 covers 15 residues. Germline V gives CDR1 LNHDA, CDR2 SQIVND (reference sequence). Drawing the rest from reference TRBV19 and TRBJ1-1, the complete variable domain is DGGITQSPKYLFRKEGQNVTLSCEQNLNHDAMYWYRQDPGQGLRLIYYSQIVNDFQKGDIAEGYSVSREKKESFPLTVTSAQKNPTAFYLCASMDRGGRDTEAFFGQGTRLTVV.

The chain carries TRBV6-5 and TRBJ1-1, with a tentative D call TRBD1 (6 bases). The CDR3 is 14 residues long. Per the germline V gene, CDR1 is MNHEY and CDR2 is SVGAGI. V lost 6 bases, J lost 1 base, and 12 bases lay in between. Here the CDR3 reads CASRKPDRNTEAFF. For the CDR3, the DNA is TGTGCCAGCAGGAAGCCGGACAGGAACACTGAAGCTTTCTTT.

J is TRBJ2-7 and V is TRBV6-1; D is possibly TRBD1 (5 bases). Germline V gene lookup returns CDR1 MNHNS and CDR2 SASEGT. This CDR3 contains 15 residues. V lost 5 bases to trimming and J lost 2 bases, with 16 bases between them. The CDR3 here is CASSIGPDKTYEQYF. The CDR3 DNA reads as TGTGCCAGCAGTATCGGGCCGGACAAGACCTACGAGCAGTACTTC.

The rearrangement links TRBV7-2 to TRBJ2-2; D gene unclear. The CDR3 is 13 amino acids. The germline gives CDR1 SGHTA, CDR2 FQGNSA. Trimming took off 2 bases at V and 5 bases at J, with 6 bases between the two ends. CDR3 loop: CASSLLFTGELFF. The CDR3 coding sequence is TGTGCCAGCAGCTTACTTTTTACCGGGGAGCTGTTTTTT. The whole variable domain, filled in from reference TRBV7-2 and TRBJ2-2, reads GAGVSQSPSNKVTEKGKDVELRCDPISGHTALYWYRQSLGQGLEFLIYFQGNSAPDKSGLPSDRFSAERTGGSVSTLTIQRTQQEDSAVYLCASSLLFTGELFFGEGSRLTVL.

To note about this clone: Distinct nucleotide sequences in the sample also encode this CDR3. This chain connects TRBV18 to TRBJ2-7; TRBD2 aligns across 8 bases. Germline values: CDR1 KGHSH, CDR2 LQKENI. This CDR3 region has 14 residues. V lost 3 bases to trimming and J lost 4 bases; unmatched junction nucleotides: 5. The CDR3 DNA is TGTGCCAGCTCACCCACCAGCGGGAGATACGAGCAGTACGTC. Amino acids: CASSPTSGRYEQYV.

The rearrangement uses TRBV29-1 and TRBJ2-7; maybe TRBD2 (6 bases). The germline gives CDR1 SQVTM, CDR2 ANQGSEA. Trimming took 5 bases from V and 7 from J, leaving 24 bases between them. This CDR3 has 15 amino acids. The CDR3 loop is CSVRVGFGTAGEQYF. CDR3 sequence (DNA): TGCAGCGTTCGGGTTGGATTTGGGACTGCGGGAGAGCAGTACTTC.

This clone was found a few times. The chain couples TRBV2 to TRBJ2-5; no firm D call. V was trimmed by 4 bases and J by 3 bases, leaving 15 bases between them. CDR3 length: 15 amino acids. Germline loops: CDR1 SNHLY, CDR2 FYNNEI. The CDR3 DNA is TGTGCCAGCAGTGTTAGTTATGCCGGAGAAGAGACCCAGTACTTC. Amino acids: CASSVSYAGEETQYF.

V gene TRBV30 combines with J gene TRBJ1-1; a weak D match, TRBD1 (6 bases). V was cut by 2 bases and J by 10 bases, with 14 bases left in between. The CDR3 totals 12 residues. In germline, CDR1 is GTSNPN, CDR2 SVGIG (reference sequence). The CDR3 protein is CAWSPQTGLAFF. CDR3 coding DNA: TGTGCCTGGAGTCCCCAGACAGGTCTAGCTTTCTTT. The full variable domain, with the rest looked up from reference TRBV30 and TRBJ1-1, is SQTIHQWPATLVQPVGSPLSLECTVEGTSNPNLYWYRQAAGRGLQLLFYSVGIGQISSEVPQNLSASRPQDRQFILSSKKLLLSDSGFYLCAWSPQTGLAFFGQGTRLTVV.

The chain uses TRBV1 and TRBJ2-1; the table assigns TRBD2, which was not confirmed against the DNA. TRBV1 is a documented pseudogene. The CDR3 consists of 18 residues. The CDR3 spells CTSSQLKSVGGTYNEQFF. DNA of the CDR3: TGCACCAGCAGCCAACTCAAATCGGTAGGCGGGACCTACAATGAGCAGTTCTTC.

The CDR3: CASSPLGLEAFF. CDR3 DNA sequence: TGCGCCAGCAGCCCGCTGGGGCTTGAAGCTTTCTTT. This rearrangement joins TRBV5-1 to TRBJ1-1, with D perhaps matching TRBD1 (5 bases). In germline, CDR1 is SGHRS, CDR2 YFSETQ. V shed 4 bases and J shed 7 bases, with 11 bases lying between them. The CDR3 contains 12 residues.

This clone was found a few times. The J gene is TRBJ2-1, the V gene TRBV29-1; D remains ambiguous. V lost 6 bases, J lost 0 bases, and 6 bases lay in between. Germline V gene lookup returns CDR1 SQVTM and CDR2 ANQGSEA. The CDR3 totals 12 residues. CDR3 nucleotide sequence: TGCAGCGTAGAGCCCTCCTACAATGAGCAGTTCTTC. It specifies CSVEPSYNEQFF.

The chain couples TRBV10-3 to TRBJ2-7, with no clear D. V was clipped by 3 bases and J by 6 bases, with 9 bases between them. Per the germline V gene, CDR1 is ENHRY and CDR2 is SYGVKD. CDR3 length: 12 residues. CDR3 coding DNA: TGTGCCATCAGTGAAGGCTATGGCGAGCAGTACGTC. This encodes CAISEGYGEQYV.

The chain combines TRBV18 with TRBJ1-5; the D is unclear. The germline gives CDR1 KGHSH, CDR2 LQKENI. The CDR3 extends over 15 amino acids. The germline V and J ends were trimmed by 2 bases and 2 bases, with 10 bases remaining between them. Here the CDR3 reads CASSPEGNRNQPQHF. CDR3 in DNA: TGTGCCAGCTCACCAGAGGGAAATCGCAATCAGCCCCAGCATTTT.

The rearrangement uses TRBV19 and TRBJ2-1; 10 nucleotides agree with TRBD2. The V and J ends lost 1 base and 9 bases, in that order; junction bases with no gene match: 12. The CDR3 spans 17 residues. Germline lookup yields CDR1 LNHDA and CDR2 SQIVND (reference sequence). In DNA, the CDR3 is TGTGCCAGTAGTATAGGCTTCGCTAGCGGGAGAAACGGTGAGCAGTTCTTC. It specifies CASSIGFASGRNGEQFF. Full variable domain (rest looked up from reference TRBV19 and TRBJ2-1): DGGITQSPKYLFRKEGQNVTLSCEQNLNHDAMYWYRQDPGQGLRLIYYSQIVNDFQKGDIAEGYSVSREKKESFPLTVTSAQKNPTAFYLCASSIGFASGRNGEQFFGPGTRLTVL.

This clone was picked up one time. The V and J genes are TRBV18 and TRBJ2-7, with a tentative D call TRBD2 (5 bases). The CDR3 runs to 14 residues. Trimming removed 0 bases at V and 0 bases at J, with 6 bases between. Per the germline V gene, CDR1 is KGHSH and CDR2 is LQKENI. This chain's CDR3 is CASSPPGDSYEQYF. The CDR3 DNA is TGTGCCAGCTCACCACCGGGAGACTCCTACGAGCAGTACTTC.

With respect to this clone: This same CDR3 is encoded by further DNA sequences in the sample. J is TRBJ1-5 and V is TRBV2; 8 nucleotides align to TRBD1. V lost 4 bases to trimming and J lost 2 bases; unmatched junction nucleotides: 1. The CDR3 loop spans 14 amino acids. Germline CDR1 SNHLY, CDR2 FYNNEI. The CDR3 loop is CASSADRGNQPQHF. The CDR3 DNA reads as TGTGCCAGCAGTGCGGACAGGGGCAATCAGCCCCAGCATTTT. The full variable domain, completed using reference TRBV2 and TRBJ1-5, is EPEVTQTPSHQVTQMGQEVILRCVPISNHLYFYWYRQILGQKVEFLVSFYNNEISEKSEIFDDQFSVERPDGSNFTLKIRSTKLEDSAMYFCASSADRGNQPQHFGDGTRLSIL.

J is TRBJ1-2 and V is TRBV9; 7 bases line up with TRBD1. The length of the CDR3 is 13 residues. Germline V gene sequence: CDR1 SGDLS, CDR2 YYNGEE. Trimming cost V 5 bases and J 7 bases; bases outside gene matches: 8. The CDR3 sequence: CASSNGQAGGYTF. As DNA, the CDR3 is TGTGCCAGCAGTAATGGACAGGCGGGTGGCTACACCTTC.

The V gene is TRBV18, the J gene TRBJ2-7; D is perhaps TRBD1 (6 bases). The V gene lost 3 bases and the J gene lost 6 bases, with 15 bases spanning the gap. The CDR3 covers 14 residues. The germline V gene encodes CDR1 KGHSH and CDR2 LQKENI. In DNA form, the CDR3 reads TGTGCCAGCTCACCGTCAGGTGGGGGCGGCGAGCAGTACTTC. Amino acids: CASSPSGGGGEQYF.

V gene TRBV19 combines with J gene TRBJ2-1; 9 bases fit TRBD2. The germline V gene encodes CDR1 LNHDA and CDR2 SQIVND (reference sequence). The CDR3 covers 15 residues. The J segment lost 4 bases and the V segment lost 3 bases, leaving 4 bases of the junction unmatched. The CDR3 protein is CASSMVAGGYNEQFF. Written as DNA, the CDR3 is TGTGCCAGTAGTATGGTTGCGGGAGGGTACAATGAGCAGTTCTTC.

This chain connects TRBV7-9 to TRBJ1-2, with D possibly being TRBD1 (5 bases). The CDR3 is 14 residues long. Germline loops: CDR1 SEHNR, CDR2 FQNEAQ (reference sequence). V gave up 5 bases and J gave up 5 bases, with 15 bases separating them. CDR3 protein: CASSPRGPFYGYTF. The CDR3 DNA follows: TGTGCCAGCAGCCCCCGGGGACCGTTTTATGGCTACACCTTC.

This clone was counted only a few times. This chain links TRBV28 with TRBJ2-7; tentatively, D is TRBD2 (5 bases). CDR1 and CDR2 (germline): MDHEN, SYDVKM. CDR3 length: 16 amino acids. The V end was cut by 3 bases, the J end by 2 bases, with 17 bases between. The CDR3 sequence: CASSFLGGRRPYEQYF. In DNA, the CDR3 is TGTGCCAGCAGTTTCCTCGGCGGGCGAAGGCCCTACGAGCAGTACTTC.

The J gene is TRBJ2-2, the V gene TRBV11-2, with D tentatively TRBD1 (8 bases). Trimming took 5 bases from V and 8 from J, leaving 21 bases between them. Germline CDR1 is SGHAT and CDR2 is FQNNGV. The CDR3 sequence is 16 residues long. As DNA, the CDR3 is TGTGCCAGCAGCGCCGGGACAGGCCAAGCGGGAGGGGAGCTGTTTTTT. Amino acids: CASSAGTGQAGGELFF.

This clone was detected a few times. This chain uses TRBV30 with TRBJ1-5; D gene uncertain. The CDR3 totals 13 residues. The germline V and J ends were trimmed by 2 bases and 3 bases, with 8 bases remaining between them. The germline gives CDR1 GTSNPN, CDR2 SVGIG (reference sequence). CDR3 nucleotide sequence: TGTGCCTGGAGTACCCGGGCCAATCAGCCCCAGCATTTT. Protein sequence: CAWSTRANQPQHF. The complete variable domain, with remaining parts taken from reference TRBV30 and TRBJ1-5, reads SQTIHQWPATLVQPVGSPLSLECTVEGTSNPNLYWYRQAAGRGLQLLFYSVGIGQISSEVPQNLSASRPQDRQFILSSKKLLLSDSGFYLCAWSTRANQPQHFGDGTRLSIL.

This chain joins TRBV6-5 and TRBJ2-7; 7 bases fit TRBD1. CDR3 length: 15 amino acids. V lost 5 bases and J lost 3; bases outside the gene matches: 10. Germline CDR1 MNHEY, CDR2 SVGAGI. Here the CDR3 reads CASSPTGAGDYEQYV. For the CDR3, the DNA is TGTGCCAGCAGTCCAACAGGGGCCGGGGACTACGAGCAGTACGTC.

The chain carries TRBV18 and TRBJ2-6; D is tentatively TRBD1 or TRBD2 (5 bases each). V lost 5 bases and J lost 2, with 10 bases in between. The CDR3 runs 15 residues. Germline-derived CDR1 and CDR2 are KGHSH and LQKENI. CDR3 region: CASSAGTPGANVLTF. The CDR3 DNA sequence: TGTGCCAGCTCAGCAGGGACCCCTGGGGCCAACGTCCTGACTTTC.

The J gene is TRBJ2-7, the V gene TRBV20-1; unclear D gene. V was trimmed by 6 bases and J by 3 bases, leaving 9 bases between them. The CDR3 sequence is 11 residues long. The germline CDR1 and CDR2 sequences are DFQATT and SNEGSKA (reference sequence). CDR3 sequence reads: CSAPPYYEQYV. The CDR3 region has the DNA TGCAGTGCGCCTCCCTACTACGAGCAGTACGTC.

This chain joins TRBV5-6 and TRBJ1-1; weak D call: TRBD1 (5 bases). The CDR3 has 13 residues. Trimming cost V 2 bases and J 11 bases, with 16 bases left between them. CDR1 and CDR2 (germline): SGHDT, YYEEEE. CDR3: CASSFRGPEGAFF. The CDR3, as DNA: TGTGCCAGCAGCTTTCGGGGCCCTGAGGGGGCTTTCTTT.

The chain joins TRBV6-1 to TRBJ2-1, with 11 bases lining up with TRBD2. Germline trimming cut 0 bases from V and 15 bases from J; bases unmatched to any gene: 19. CDR1 is MNHNS, CDR2 SASEGT, per germline. The length of the CDR3 is 18 residues. The CDR3 region has the DNA TGTGCCAGCAGTGAAGCTGGTCTAGCGGGAGGTTATAGAGAGGTTCGGTTCTTC. Translation gives CASSEAGLAGGYREVRFF.

V is TRBV23-1 and J is TRBJ2-7; D is ambiguous. TRBV23-1 is an open reading frame, and its role is uncertain. Between the trimmed V and J ends, which lost 2 bases and 9 bases, there was a span of 17 bases. The CDR3 extends over 14 amino acids. CDR3 in amino acids: CASSQRATPNGQYV. The CDR3 DNA follows: TGCGCCAGCAGTCAACGGGCCACCCCTAATGGGCAGTACGTC.